This T cell receptor (beta chain) was observed in a study of metastatic and nonmetastatic thyroid tumors. MiXCR re-clonotyped the PCR reads for TCRdb. The table shows around 31,000 clones, with roughly 22% occurring only once. This clone was counted at least ten times. Patients underwent thyroid surgery, and none had received any treatment before it. This receptor was taken from a male donor with papillary thyroid cancer or a benign thyroid nodule (not recorded which). Some clones in this sample may be carry-over from other donors' samples. Source material: tumor tissue.

Here the CDR3 reads CATSDLPTGGGWDTGELFF. CDR3 in DNA: TGTGCCACCAGTGATTTACCGACAGGGGGCGGATGGGACACCGGGGAGCTGTTTTTT. The rearrangement joins TRBV24-1 to TRBJ2-2; 10 positions match TRBD1. CDR1 is KGHDR and CDR2 is SFDVKD in the germline V gene. The CDR3 length is 19 residues. Unmatched junction bases numbered 10, after V lost 1 base and J lost 3 bases.